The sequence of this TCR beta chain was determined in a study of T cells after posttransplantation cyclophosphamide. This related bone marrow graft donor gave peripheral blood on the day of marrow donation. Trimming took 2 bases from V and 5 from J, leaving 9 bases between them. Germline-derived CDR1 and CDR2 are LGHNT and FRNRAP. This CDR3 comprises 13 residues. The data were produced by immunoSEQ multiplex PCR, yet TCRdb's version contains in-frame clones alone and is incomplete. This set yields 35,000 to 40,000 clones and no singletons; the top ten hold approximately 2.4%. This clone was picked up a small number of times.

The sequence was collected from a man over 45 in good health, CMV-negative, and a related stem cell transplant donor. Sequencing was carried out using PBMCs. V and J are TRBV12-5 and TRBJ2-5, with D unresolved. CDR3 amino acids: CASGLPAQETQYF. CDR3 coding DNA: TGTGCTAGTGGTTTGCCCGCCCAGGAGACCCAGTACTTC. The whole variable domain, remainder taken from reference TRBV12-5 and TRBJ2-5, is DARVTQTPRHKVTEMGQEVTMRCQPILGHNTVFWYRQTMMQGLELLAYFRNRAPLDDSGMPKDRFSAEMPDATLATLKIQPSEPRDSAVYFCASGLPAQETQYFGPGTRLLVL.